The TCR beta chain described here comes from a study of cytomegalovirus exposure and HLA in healthy donors. Note on this clone: Its antigen remains unknown.

Donors showed nominal health when sampled, although they likely had unrecorded immune exposures. Study-level results: Association with HLA alleles at 0.05 false discovery rate was found for 16,951 TCR beta sequences in a later analysis. Common viral pathogens (according to a later analysis) appeared linked to several of the most significant clusters. There were under 200 TCR beta chains listed as cytomegalovirus-associated.

Germline values: CDR1 LNHNV, CDR2 YYDKDF (reference sequence). V lost 5 bases to trimming and J lost 10 bases, with 12 bases between them. This CDR3 region has 13 residues. PCR amplification relied on 60 Vbeta primers (plus 13 Jbeta primers). The data were produced by immunoSEQ multiplex PCR, yet TCRdb's version contains in-frame clones alone and is incomplete. The data show 120,000 to 150,000 clones, with approximately 84% seen just once and around 2% held by the top ten. Sequencing was done on a sample of PBMCs. The V gene is TRBV15, the J gene TRBJ1-6; D not certain. This receptor was taken from a woman between 40 and 50 years old in good health and CMV-seronegative. The CDR3 sequence: CATSEEFESPLHF. The CDR3 coding sequence is TGTGCCACCAGCGAAGAGTTTGAGTCACCCCTCCACTTT.